This TCR beta chain was captured by sequencing in a study of cytomegalovirus exposure and HLA in healthy donors. Per germline, CDR1 WNHNN and CDR2 SYGVQD (reference sequence). The CDR3 loop spans 14 amino acids. 13 Jbeta primers and 60 Vbeta primers were used for the PCR. Here immunoSEQ multiplex PCR was the method, and the copy in TCRdb shows in-frame clones only, minus some. Of around 130,000 clones detected, roughly 77% appear once; the ten largest clones hold over 4.5%. The TCR sequence derives from a woman aged 35 to 49 in good health and CMV-seropositive. The chain links TRBV10-1 to TRBJ2-5; 7 bases match TRBD1. The DNA matches TRBJ2-7 better at its end, which makes the J call doubtful. Sequenced material: PBMCs. This chain's CDR3 is CASSEVDRSYEQYF. CDR3 DNA: TGCGCCAGCAGTGAGGTGGACAGGTCCTACGAGCAGTACTTC.